This T cell receptor beta chain appears in the sequencing data of a study of response to subunit inactivated influenza vaccine. Whole-study results and caveats: With each seasonal influenza vaccination, the authors suggested, few new T cells are recruited.

Germline-derived CDR1 and CDR2 are KGHSH and LQKENI. This CDR3 comprises 17 residues. V lost 0 bases and J lost 4; bases outside the gene matches: 7. A remark on this clonotype: What it binds is unknown.

MiXCR was run by TCRdb on the RT-PCR reads, yielding one entry per CDR3 protein. The repertoire includes about 520,000 distinct CDR3 sequences, over 9.5% of them detected once, and roughly 12% sits in the top ten. This chain links TRBV18 with TRBJ2-5; 11 bases are a match to TRBD1. The sequence came from a man aged 45-60 years who received an inactivated influenza vaccine. Material: PBMCs from blood, obtained more than 35 days after vaccination. CDR3 nucleotides: TGTGCCAGCTCACCACCTGGACAGGGGGCTTGGGGAGAGACCCAGTACTTC. Protein sequence: CASSPPGQGAWGETQYF. Full variable domain (rest looked up from reference TRBV18 and TRBJ2-5): NAGVMQNPRHLVRRRGQEARLRCSPMKGHSHVYWYRQLPEEGLKFMVYLQKENIIDESGMPKERFSAEFPKEGPSILRIQQVVRGDSAAYFCASSPPGQGAWGETQYFGPGTRLLVL.